This entry is about one T cell receptor beta chain. This sample was taken from a study of blood T cell repertoires in COVID-19. Across the study: Collection of acute and convalescent COVID-19 samples took place in the United States, Italy and Spain.

CDR1 and CDR2 (germline): MNHEY, SVGAGI. The V gene lost 0 bases and the J gene lost 8 bases, with 13 bases spanning the gap. There are 14 residues in the CDR3. In the original workflow: It was from reference gene primer amplification that nucleated cell counts were estimated. TCRdb's table, derived via immunoSEQ multiplex PCR, lists solely in-frame clones and lacks some. V and J calls and clone size are as listed in that table; D and trimming were resolved from the DNA. The repertoire holds 350,000 to 450,000 clones, with approximately 89% as singletons. This TCR was sampled from a woman aged 55 to 70 with COVID-19, enrolled during active disease. This chain uses TRBV6-5 with TRBJ1-2, with D uncertain. The sequenced material came from peripheral blood. The CDR3 sequence: CASSYSPGGKGYTF. In DNA, the CDR3 is TGTGCCAGCAGTTACTCTCCAGGAGGGAAAGGCTACACCTTC.